Sequencing of this TCR beta chain was carried out in a study of a mutant IDH1 vaccine in newly diagnosed glioma. Study conclusions and caveats: Changes in top peripheral clonotypes did not appear linked to pseudoprogression.

Using immunoSEQ multiplex PCR, the repertoire was profiled, and TCRdb retains in-frame clones only, with some absent. The repertoire consists of 40,000 to 55,000 clones, with about 79% occurring once and the leading ten covering about 12%. Described time point: week 35, safety follow-up. In the vaccine, a single dose held 300 ug of the mutant IDH1 20-mer peptide, along with topical imiquimod. Note on this clone: As yet, its antigen is unknown.

Trimming removed 6 bases from V and 7 bases from J; junction bases left unmatched: 9. This CDR3 spans 15 amino acids. The germline V gene has CDR1 SNHLY and CDR2 FYNNEI. Sequencing was performed on PBMCs, taken from a glioma patient whose treatment included an IDH1 peptide vaccine. The TCR originated in a man aged 40-49 years with glioma. V and J are TRBV2 and TRBJ2-1; 10 positions agree with TRBD2. The CDR3 here is CASRDLAGEENEQFF. The CDR3 DNA is TGTGCCAGCAGGGATCTAGCGGGAGAGGAGAATGAGCAGTTCTTC.